The subject of this entry is one TCR beta chain. This sample is drawn from a study of T cell changes during pregnancy in multiple sclerosis. Trimming took 3 bases from V and 5 from J; bases not matched to a gene: 8. The CDR3 runs 15 residues. CDR1 SGHAT and CDR2 FQNNGV come from the germline V gene. TCRdb's copy holds only in-frame clones and misses some; the assay was immunoSEQ multiplex PCR. The repertoire includes about 97,000 clones, about nine tenths of them detected once, and roughly 0.79% sits in the top ten. This sequence originates from a female donor in good health, enrolled as a control in a pregnancy study. This sample comprised peripheral blood, obtained in the second trimester of pregnancy. This chain links TRBV11-2 with TRBJ2-5; the match to TRBD2 covers 8 bases. The CDR3 spells CASSFGAGARETQYF. DNA of the CDR3: TGTGCCAGCAGCTTCGGAGCGGGGGCCCGGGAGACCCAGTACTTC.